The 7 T cell receptor beta chains given below trace back to one sample, sequenced in a study of tumor-infiltrating lymphocytes in primary liver carcinoma. The input was 450 to 500 ng total RNA; TCR beta cDNA was made from it with a constant-region primer. Libraries of TCR beta came from three nested multiplex PCR rounds with slightly modified ARM-PCR. In the first two PCR rounds, TRBV1-TRBV30 forward primers were paired with a C-beta reverse primer, and each round lasted around 10 cycles. TCRdb re-called the multiplex PCR reads through MiXCR, storing one row per CDR3 protein. The sample lists about 320,000 distinct CDR3 sequences, 45% to 70% occurring once. Unsorted whole blood served as the source of blood RNA, and germline DNA was extracted as well. Sequenced: peripheral blood. These receptors came from a woman aged 25 to 45 with primary liver carcinoma and hepatitis B virus infection.

J is TRBJ2-1 and V is TRBV5-4, with D perhaps TRBD2 (6 bases). V lost 0 bases and J lost 9, with 13 bases in between. The CDR3 is 14 amino acids. Germline V CDR1 and CDR2: SGHNT, YYREEE (reference sequence). This chain's CDR3 is CASSLEAGRGEQFF. The CDR3 DNA follows: TGTGCCAGCAGCTTGGAGGCCGGGAGAGGTGAGCAGTTCTTC.

A few counts support this clonotype. This may be a read error, as it is one base from a much larger clone. The chain has TRBV29-1 and TRBJ1-4, with 8 positions matching TRBD1. This CDR3 spans 13 amino acids. The germline CDR1 and CDR2 sequences are SQVTM and ANQGSEA. CDR3 region: CSVGDRSNKKLFF. The CDR3 nucleotides read TGCAGCGTTGGGGACAGGAGTAATAAAAAACTGTTTTTT.

As for this clonotype: The junction departs from the called germline gene at one end, perhaps through a read error. V is TRBV11-2 and J is TRBJ1-4, with 10 positions matching TRBD1. The CDR3 has 16 amino acids. Germline CDR1 is SGHAT and CDR2 is FQNNGV. This CDR3 is CANSFDRGPGFEKLSF. The DNA of the CDR3 is TGTGCCAACAGCTTCGACAGGGGGCCGGGATTTGAAAAACTGTCTTTT.

A word on this clonotype: A read error may be the cause here, since a much bigger clone is one base away. The chain has TRBV4-2 and TRBJ2-1, with 13 positions matching TRBD2. Germline CDR1 LGHNA, CDR2 YNFKEQ. This CDR3 region has 19 residues. CDR3 coding DNA: TGTGCCATCAGCCAAGATCGGGGTCGGACTAGCGGGAGAGTAGGTGAGCAGTTCTTC. It codes for CAISQDRGRTSGRVGEQFF.

This clonotype has only a few counts. The chain carries TRBV5-1 and TRBJ2-3, with TRBD1 identical over 8 bases. The CDR3 consists of 16 residues. V trimming: 4 bases; J trimming: 2 bases; junction bases outside the gene matches: 9. Germline V lookup: CDR1 SGHRS, CDR2 YFSETQ. The DNA of the CDR3 is TGCGCCAGCAGCAGGACCGGGACAGGAGTCACAGATACGCAGTATTTT. Translating gives CASSRTGTGVTDTQYF.

This chain links TRBV11-2 with TRBJ2-3; D is ambiguous. The CDR3 has 15 amino acids. Germline CDR1 SGHAT, CDR2 FQNNGV. The V and J ends lost 6 bases and 6 bases respectively, with 19 bases between them. CDR3 sequence reads: CASRAGPEIPDTQYF. CDR3 sequence (DNA): TGTGCCAGCAGGGCCGGACCGGAGATCCCCGATACGCAGTATTTT.

A remark on this clonotype: Possible read error: a much larger clone is one base away. This chain connects TRBV4-3 to TRBJ2-5; unclear D gene. Trimming took off 7 bases at V and 1 base at J, with 19 bases between the two ends. Looked up from germline, CDR1 is LGHNA and CDR2 is YSLEER. The CDR3 has 16 amino acids. CDR3 nucleotides: TGCGCCAGCAACCGGTACGGTGACGACCGCCAAGAGACCCAGTACTTC. Translation: CASNRYGDDRQETQYF.